The 27 T cell receptor beta chains below come from one sample, sequenced in a study of molecular identifiers for immune sequencing clone quantification (dated by TCRdb to about 2018). Library preparation used PCR. Reads for this sample came from an Illumina HiSeq 4000. TCRdb took the public reads, trimmed them with fastp at Q25, ran MiXCR for clone calling and kept in-frame beta chains. Rows with a matching CDR3 protein are joined into one entry that keeps the most common DNA and genes. The sample has 250,000 to 350,000 distinct CDR3 sequences on record, about 20% of them singletons. The ten largest account for under 0.95% of the sample. Source material: naive CD8+ T cells from blood, with Jurkat cell RNA spiked in. Read against the paper, the sample's cell subset or site label means: FACS-sorted CD8+CD4-CCR7+CD45RA+ naive T cells. The receptors were sampled from a human donor in good health. Some libraries in this study had Jurkat cell RNA spiked in.

On this clonotype itself: A read error may be the cause here, since a much bigger clone is one base away. The chain carries TRBV24-1 and TRBJ2-5; no reliable D call. The germline CDR1 and CDR2 sequences are KGHDR and SFDVKD. The CDR3 loop spans 15 amino acids. CDR3 protein: CATSDLVASQETPYF. The CDR3 DNA is TGTGCCACCAGTGATTTGGTCGCAAGCCAAGAGACCCCGTACTTC.

This clonotype occurred many times. This chain joins TRBV28 and TRBJ2-3; 7 nucleotides line up with TRBD1. Per germline, CDR1 MDHEN and CDR2 SYDVKM. The CDR3 has 15 amino acids. V lost 3 bases, J lost 0 bases, and 3 bases stayed unmatched. Written as DNA, the CDR3 is TGTGCCAGCAGTTTCGGGACAGAGAGCACAGATACGCAGTATTTT. Amino acid sequence: CASSFGTESTDTQYF.

This clonotype was picked up many times. This chain connects TRBV29-1 to TRBJ1-1; D call uncertain. The germline V and J ends were trimmed by 3 bases and 6 bases, with 8 bases remaining between them. Germline V lookup: CDR1 SQVTM, CDR2 ANQGSEA. This CDR3 spans 11 amino acids. The CDR3 DNA reads TGCAGCGTTGACCTAAACGCTGAAGCTTTCTTT. This sequence encodes CSVDLNAEAFF.

This clonotype was counted at least ten times. The chain links TRBV12-3 or TRBV12-4 to TRBJ2-5, with TRBD1 matching over 11 bases. V shed 3 bases, J shed 5 bases, and the junction held 5 bases outside the gene matches. The CDR3 extends over 15 amino acids. The CDR3 loop reads CASSFRTGGLETQYF. DNA of the CDR3: TGTGCCAGCAGTTTTAGGACAGGGGGCTTGGAGACCCAGTACTTC.

The table lists this clonotype with many counts. The chain carries TRBV5-8 and TRBJ1-5; D is unresolved. Trimming took 0 bases from V and 1 from J, leaving 5 bases between them. This CDR3 has 14 amino acids. CDR1 is SGHTS, CDR2 YDEGEE, per germline. The CDR3 DNA reads as TGTGCCAGCAGCTTGGCGGCAAGCAATCAGCCCCAGCATTTT. This sequence encodes CASSLAASNQPQHF.

In this sample, this clonotype turned up many times. The V call is TRBV19, the J call TRBJ2-3, with 7 bases fitting TRBD2. Looked up from germline, CDR1 is LNHDA and CDR2 is SQIVND (reference sequence). V shed 4 bases and J 6 bases; nucleotides not matched to a gene: 10. This CDR3 comprises 15 residues. As DNA, the CDR3 is TGTGCCAGTAGTAACCGGGACTACGGCCAGGATACGCAGTATTTT. It codes for CASSNRDYGQDTQYF.

At least ten counts were recorded for this clonotype. This rearrangement joins TRBV5-6 to TRBJ2-7; TRBD1 or TRBD2 may be the D gene (6 bases each). Looked up from germline, CDR1 is SGHDT and CDR2 is YYEEEE. CDR3 size: 13 residues. V was shortened by 2 bases and J by 4 bases, with 10 bases between the two germline ends. The CDR3 protein is CASSFQGRYEQYF. The DNA of the CDR3 is TGTGCCAGCAGCTTCCAGGGGAGGTACGAGCAGTACTTC.

As to this clonotype: A clone one base away is much larger, so this may be a read error. V and J are TRBV27 and TRBJ1-1; 7 bases align to TRBD1. The CDR3 spans 14 residues. CDR1 and CDR2 from the germline V gene are MNHEY and SMNVEV (reference sequence). CDR3 sequence (DNA): TGTACCAGCAGTTTATCGGGACAGTTCGCTGAAGCTTTCTTT. It is translated as CTSSLSGQFAEAFF.

This clonotype has a handful of counts. The rearrangement links TRBV10-3 to TRBJ1-4; D is unclear. The germline gives CDR1 ENHRY, CDR2 SYGVKD. The CDR3 contains 15 residues. Trimming left V 6 bases short and J 0 bases short, with 11 bases between. The CDR3, as DNA: TGTGCCATCAGGGAGGTGGCAGCAACTAATGAAAAACTGTTTTTT. It specifies CAIREVAATNEKLFF.

This clonotype came up many times. The chain employs TRBV4-2 and TRBJ2-7; D ambiguous. Trimming took 0 bases from V and 2 from J, leaving 8 bases between them. This CDR3 has 14 amino acids. Per the germline V gene, CDR1 is LGHNA and CDR2 is YNFKEQ. The CDR3 loop reads CASSQEWPTYEQYF. In nucleotides, the CDR3 is TGTGCCAGCAGCCAAGAGTGGCCCACCTACGAGCAGTACTTC.

This clonotype came up many times. The chain is built from TRBV19 and TRBJ1-5; D is undetermined. The CDR3 is made up of 13 amino acids. V dropped 7 bases and J dropped 6 bases, with 13 bases sitting between them. Germline V gives CDR1 LNHDA, CDR2 SQIVND (reference sequence). DNA for the CDR3: TGTGCCAGTACTTTGGCAGGCAGTCAGCCCCAGCATTTT. This sequence encodes CASTLAGSQPQHF.

In its sample, this clonotype was seen many times. This sequence joins TRBV29-1 and TRBJ2-7, with D tentatively TRBD2 (6 bases). There are 12 residues in the CDR3. The germline gives CDR1 SQVTM, CDR2 ANQGSEA. V was clipped by 4 bases and J by 7 bases, with 14 bases between them. CDR3 in amino acids: CSVGRDPGEQYF. The DNA of the CDR3 is TGCAGCGTTGGGCGGGATCCAGGAGAGCAGTACTTC.

The chain employs TRBV7-9 and TRBJ2-1; 14 bases align to TRBD2. V lost 4 bases, J lost 4 bases, and 12 bases stayed unmatched. The germline gives CDR1 SEHNR, CDR2 FQNEAQ (reference sequence). This CDR3 has 19 amino acids. Here the CDR3 DNA reads TGTGCCAGCAGCTCGGGACTAGCGGGGGATCTTCGACATTACAATGAGCAGTTCTTC. This sequence encodes CASSSGLAGDLRHYNEQFF.

This clonotype has a count of ten or more. The V and J genes are TRBV4-3 and TRBJ1-1; a possible D gene is TRBD1 (5 bases). Trimming took 0 bases from V and 0 from J, leaving 8 bases between them. Per germline, CDR1 LGHNA and CDR2 YSLEER. This CDR3 is built from 15 residues. The CDR3 sequence: CASSQDQGVNTEAFF. The DNA of the CDR3 is TGCGCCAGCAGCCAAGATCAAGGGGTGAACACTGAAGCTTTCTTT.

Concerning this clonotype: A read error may account for a junction end that differs from germline. The V call is TRBV5-6, the J call TRBJ2-7; D is undetermined. The V gene's germline CDR1 is SGHDT and CDR2 YYEEEE. CDR3 length: 11 residues. The CDR3 DNA sequence: TGTGCCGGCAGCCATGGGTACGAGCAGTACTTC. This encodes CAGSHGYEQYF.

This clonotype was seen at least ten times. V and J are TRBV5-6 and TRBJ1-4, with unresolved D. The CDR3 has 15 residues. The germline CDR1 and CDR2 sequences are SGHDT and YYEEEE. V shed 5 bases and J shed 6 bases, with 17 bases lying between them. The CDR3 spells CASSSWAEPDEKLFF. The CDR3, as DNA: TGTGCCAGCAGTTCATGGGCGGAACCGGATGAAAAACTGTTTTTT.

At least ten counts were recorded for this clonotype. V gene TRBV12-3 or TRBV12-4 combines with J gene TRBJ1-2; the D gene is possibly TRBD1 (6 bases). V was shortened by 7 bases and J by 6 bases, with 18 bases between the two germline ends. The CDR3 has 14 residues. The CDR3 region is CASTPGGAVDGYTF. CDR3 nucleotide sequence: TGTGCCAGCACCCCGGGGGGGGCGGTCGATGGCTACACCTTC.

This clonotype was counted many times. The genes are TRBV19 and TRBJ2-1, with D tentatively TRBD1 (6 bases). Trimming took off 3 bases at V and 2 bases at J, with 14 bases between the two ends. The germline gives CDR1 LNHDA, CDR2 SQIVND (reference sequence). The CDR3 is 16 amino acids. For the CDR3, the DNA is TGTGCCAGTAGTATTAGTCCCGGACAGCCCTACAATGAGCAGTTCTTC. Its translation: CASSISPGQPYNEQFF. Combining the CDR3 with reference TRBV19 and TRBJ2-1 gives the whole variable domain DGGITQSPKYLFRKEGQNVTLSCEQNLNHDAMYWYRQDPGQGLRLIYYSQIVNDFQKGDIAEGYSVSREKKESFPLTVTSAQKNPTAFYLCASSISPGQPYNEQFFGPGTRLTVL.

To note about this clonotype: One base away lies a much larger clone, so this may be a sequencing read error. This chain connects TRBV24-1 to TRBJ2-1, with 8 bases matching TRBD1. Trimming removed 5 bases from V and 9 bases from J; junction bases left unmatched: 11. This CDR3 contains 15 residues. Germline-derived CDR1 and CDR2 are KGHDR and SFDVKD. The CDR3 nucleotides are TGTGCCACCAGTGTCAAACAGGGGGGACAGAGTGAGCAGTTCTTC. It yields the protein CATSVKQGGQSEQFF.

The sample holds many counts of this clonotype. The chain uses TRBV25-1 and TRBJ1-1, with TRBD1 identical over 10 bases. Trimming cost V 8 bases and J 5 bases; bases outside gene matches: 2. This CDR3 is built from 12 residues. Germline V CDR1 and CDR2: MGHDK, SYGVNS. The CDR3 loop is CASRQGATEAFF. The CDR3 DNA is TGTGCCAGCCGACAGGGGGCGACTGAAGCTTTCTTT.

Ten or more counts support this clonotype. V is TRBV7-2 and J is TRBJ2-7; D may be TRBD2 (6 bases). Germline-derived CDR1 and CDR2 are SGHTA and FQGNSA. With 5 bases removed from V and 0 bases from J, the gap between germline ends came to 11 bases. The CDR3 loop spans 14 amino acids. CDR3 protein: CASSPGTFSYEQYF. CDR3 nucleotide sequence: TGTGCCAGCAGCCCAGGGACTTTCTCCTACGAGCAGTACTTC.

This clonotype was observed many times. V usage is TRBV7-6 and J usage is TRBJ2-7, with 8 bases aligning to TRBD1. The germline V gene encodes CDR1 SGHVS and CDR2 FNYEAQ. J lost 6 bases, V lost 3 bases, and 1 base had no gene match. This CDR3 region has 12 residues. The DNA for the CDR3 is TGTGCCAGCAGCTTGGACAGGGCCGAGCAGTACTTC. The encoded protein is CASSLDRAEQYF.

A word on this clonotype: Being one base from a much bigger clone, this may be a read error. This rearrangement joins TRBV20-1 to TRBJ1-1; 8 bases agree with TRBD1. The CDR3 loop spans 15 amino acids. Germline V gene sequence: CDR1 DFQATT, CDR2 SNEGSKA (reference sequence). The CDR3 DNA reads TGCAGTGCGATCCCCGACAGGGGACAGAACACTGGAGCTTTCTTT. It is translated as CSAIPDRGQNTGAFF.

This clonotype was detected only a few times. A much larger clone lies a single base off, so this may be a read error. The chain recombines TRBV20-1 with TRBJ1-1; D might be TRBD1 (5 bases). V was cut by 0 bases and J by 4 bases, with 9 bases left in between. Germline V lookup: CDR1 DFQATT, CDR2 SNEGSKA (reference sequence). This CDR3 region has 13 residues. The CDR3 loop is CSARDQGSTEAFF. The DNA of the CDR3 is TGCAGTGCTAGAGATCAGGGCAGCACTGAAGCTTTCTTT.

This clonotype was recorded a few times. Possible read error: a much larger clone is one base away. V gene TRBV4-3 combines with J gene TRBJ1-3; D gene ambiguous. The CDR3 runs to 16 residues. Germline V lookup: CDR1 LGHNA, CDR2 YSLEER. CDR3 residues: CASSQDRTSSGNTVYF. In DNA form, the CDR3 reads TGCGCCAGCAGCCAAGATCGAACGAGCTCTGGAAACACCGTATATTTT.

In regard to this clonotype: Since a much larger clone is just one base distant, this may be a read error. J is TRBJ2-3 and V is TRBV13; D is possibly TRBD1 (5 bases). The CDR3 totals 11 residues. Germline V CDR1 and CDR2: PRHDT, FYEKMQ (reference sequence). Trimming stripped 8 bases from V and 6 bases from J, with 9 bases between. CDR3 in amino acids: CASGKGDTQYF. The DNA for the CDR3 is TGTGCCAGCGGCAAGGGGGATACGCAGTATTTT.

To note about this clonotype: A read error is possible here, since a much larger clone lies one base away. This chain joins TRBV2 and TRBJ1-2; 7 bases map to TRBD1. Trimming took 7 bases from V and 3 from J; bases not matched to a gene: 11. The CDR3 covers 15 residues. Germline assignment: CDR1 SNHLY and CDR2 FYNNEI. Written as DNA, the CDR3 is TGTGCCAGCAACCCCGGACAGGAACCGTACTATGGCTACACCTTC. Residues: CASNPGQEPYYGYTF. Combining the CDR3 with reference TRBV2 and TRBJ1-2 gives the whole variable domain EPEVTQTPSHQVTQMGQEVILRCVPISNHLYFYWYRQILGQKVEFLVSFYNNEISEKSEIFDDQFSVERPDGSNFTLKIRSTKLEDSAMYFCASNPGQEPYYGYTFGSGTRLTVV.